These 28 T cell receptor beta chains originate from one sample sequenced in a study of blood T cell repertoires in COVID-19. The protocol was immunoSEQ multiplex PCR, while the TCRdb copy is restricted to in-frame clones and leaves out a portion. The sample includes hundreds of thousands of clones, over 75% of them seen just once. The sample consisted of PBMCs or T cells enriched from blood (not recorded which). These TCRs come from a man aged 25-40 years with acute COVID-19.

CDR3 in amino acids: CASSLRGSGIGEKLFF. The CDR3 nucleotides read TGCGCCAGCAGCTTGCGGGGATCGGGGATCGGTGAAAAACTGTTTTTT. The chain recombines TRBV5-1 with TRBJ1-4; D gene unclear. CDR1 and CDR2 (germline): SGHRS, YFSETQ. V was pared by 1 base and J by 7 bases, with 17 bases between. The CDR3 has 16 residues.

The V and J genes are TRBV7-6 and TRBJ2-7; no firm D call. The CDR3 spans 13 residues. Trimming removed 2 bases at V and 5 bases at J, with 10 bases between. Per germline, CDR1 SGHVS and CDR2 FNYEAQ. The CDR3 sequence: CASSLTLRDEQYF. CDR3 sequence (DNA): TGTGCCAGCAGCTTAACTCTTCGGGACGAGCAGTACTTC.

The CDR3 sequence: CSVALTTGPTEAFF. The CDR3 nucleotides are TGCAGCGTTGCCTTGACGACAGGGCCAACTGAAGCTTTCTTT. The J gene is TRBJ1-1, the V gene TRBV29-1; the match to TRBD1 covers 7 bases. V dropped 4 bases and J dropped 5; count of bases not matched to a gene: 10. CDR1 and CDR2 (germline): SQVTM, ANQGSEA. The CDR3 consists of 14 residues.

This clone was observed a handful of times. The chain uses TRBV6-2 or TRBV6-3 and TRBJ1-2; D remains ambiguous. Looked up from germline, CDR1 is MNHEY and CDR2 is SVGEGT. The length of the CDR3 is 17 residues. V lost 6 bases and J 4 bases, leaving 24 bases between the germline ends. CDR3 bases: TGTGCCAGCAGCCCTTTAGATTCGGCGGTATTGGGCTATGGCTACACCTTC. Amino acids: CASSPLDSAVLGYGYTF.

CDR3 DNA sequence: TGCGCCAGCAGCTTTTACGGGGGGGCCGAGACCCAGTACTTC. It is translated as CASSFYGGAETQYF. The chain links TRBV5-1 to TRBJ2-5, with TRBD2 identical over 8 bases. Germline assignment: CDR1 SGHRS and CDR2 YFSETQ. Losses at the gene ends were 2 bases for V and 5 bases for J; bases not matched to a gene: 5. This CDR3 spans 14 amino acids.

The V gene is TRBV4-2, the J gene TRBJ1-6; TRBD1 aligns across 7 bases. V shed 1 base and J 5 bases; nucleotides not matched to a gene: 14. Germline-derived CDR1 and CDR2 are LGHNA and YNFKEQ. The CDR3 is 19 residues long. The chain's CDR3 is CASSQGMRQGRLNNSPLHF. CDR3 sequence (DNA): TGTGCCAGCAGCCAAGGCATGAGACAGGGACGACTTAATAATTCACCCCTCCACTTT.

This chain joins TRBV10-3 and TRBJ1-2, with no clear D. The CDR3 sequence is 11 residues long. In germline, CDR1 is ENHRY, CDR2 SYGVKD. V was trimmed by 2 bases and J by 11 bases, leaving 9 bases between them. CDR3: CAISEPGFYTF. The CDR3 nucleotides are TGTGCCATCAGTGAGCCGGGATTTTACACCTTC.

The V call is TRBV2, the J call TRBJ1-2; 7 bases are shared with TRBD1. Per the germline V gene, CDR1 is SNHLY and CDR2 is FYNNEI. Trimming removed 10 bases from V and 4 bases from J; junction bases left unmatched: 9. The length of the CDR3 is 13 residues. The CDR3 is CAIPVGGGYGYTF. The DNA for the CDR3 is TGTGCCATCCCCGTAGGGGGCGGCTATGGCTACACCTTC. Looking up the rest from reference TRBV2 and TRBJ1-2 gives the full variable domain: EPEVTQTPSHQVTQMGQEVILRCVPISNHLYFYWYRQILGQKVEFLVSFYNNEISEKSEIFDDQFSVERPDGSNFTLKIRSTKLEDSAMYFCAIPVGGGYGYTFGSGTRLTVV.

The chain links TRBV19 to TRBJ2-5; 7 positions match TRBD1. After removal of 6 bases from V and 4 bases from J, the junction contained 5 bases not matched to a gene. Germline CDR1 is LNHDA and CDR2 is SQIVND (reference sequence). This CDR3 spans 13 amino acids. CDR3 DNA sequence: TGTGCCAGTAGCCGACAGGGCACAGAGACCCAGTACTTC. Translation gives CASSRQGTETQYF.

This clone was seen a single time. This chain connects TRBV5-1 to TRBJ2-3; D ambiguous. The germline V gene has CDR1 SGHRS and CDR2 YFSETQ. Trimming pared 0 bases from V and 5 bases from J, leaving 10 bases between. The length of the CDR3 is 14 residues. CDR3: CASSLGSSLDTQYF. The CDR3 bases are TGCGCCAGCAGCTTGGGTAGCTCGCTAGATACGCAGTATTTT.

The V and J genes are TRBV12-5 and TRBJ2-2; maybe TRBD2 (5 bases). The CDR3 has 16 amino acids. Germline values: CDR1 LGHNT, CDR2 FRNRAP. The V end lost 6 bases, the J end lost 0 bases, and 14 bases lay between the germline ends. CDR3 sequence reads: CASGKPNSANTGELFF. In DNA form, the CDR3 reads TGTGCTAGTGGAAAACCTAATAGCGCGAACACCGGGGAGCTGTTTTTT.

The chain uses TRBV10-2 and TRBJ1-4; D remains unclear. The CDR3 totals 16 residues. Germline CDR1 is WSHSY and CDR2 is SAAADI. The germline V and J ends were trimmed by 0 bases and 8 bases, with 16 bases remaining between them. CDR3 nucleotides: TGCGCCAGCAGTGAGTCGATGCCAGGACTGGGGGAAAAACTGTTTTTT. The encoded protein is CASSESMPGLGEKLFF.

The CDR3 sequence: CASSLGSGYTF. CDR3 in DNA: TGCGCCAGCAGCTTAGGGAGCGGCTACACCTTC. The V and J genes are TRBV5-1 and TRBJ1-2; D gene unclear. The germline gives CDR1 SGHRS, CDR2 YFSETQ. The CDR3 loop spans 11 amino acids. Trimming left V 2 bases short and J 8 bases short, with 7 bases between. Using reference TRBV5-1 and TRBJ1-2 for the parts outside the CDR3, the full variable domain is KAGVTQTPRYLIKTRGQQVTLSCSPISGHRSVSWYQQTPGQGLQFLFEYFSETQRNKGNFPGRFSGRQFSNSRSEMNVSTLELGDSALYLCASSLGSGYTFGSGTRLTVV.

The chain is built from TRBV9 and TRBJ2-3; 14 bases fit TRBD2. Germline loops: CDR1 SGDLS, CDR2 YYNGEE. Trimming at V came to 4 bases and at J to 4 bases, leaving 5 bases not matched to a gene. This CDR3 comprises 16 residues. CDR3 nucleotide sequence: TGTGCCAGCAGCTCGACTAGCGGGGGGGCCGCAGATACGCAGTATTTT. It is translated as CASSSTSGGAADTQYF.

CDR3 sequence (DNA): TGTGCCAGCAGCCGGACTAGCGGGGGATCTGATACGCAGTATTTT. This translates into CASSRTSGGSDTQYF. The rearrangement joins TRBV5-4 to TRBJ2-3; TRBD2 aligns across 13 bases. CDR1 is SGHNT, CDR2 YYREEE, per germline (reference sequence). The CDR3 has 15 amino acids. Germline trimming cut 4 bases from V and 6 bases from J; bases unmatched to any gene: 5. Looking up the rest from reference TRBV5-4 and TRBJ2-3 gives the full variable domain: ETGVTQSPTHLIKTRGQQVTLRCSSQSGHNTVSWYQQALGQGPQFIFQYYREEENGRGNFPPRFSGLQFPNYSSELNVNALELDDSALYLCASSRTSGGSDTQYFGPGTRLTVL.

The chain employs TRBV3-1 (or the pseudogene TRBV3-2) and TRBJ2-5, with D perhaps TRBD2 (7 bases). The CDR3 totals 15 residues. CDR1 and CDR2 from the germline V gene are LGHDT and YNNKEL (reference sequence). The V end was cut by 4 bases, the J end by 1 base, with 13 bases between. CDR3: CASSPWGGLQETQYF. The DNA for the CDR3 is TGTGCCAGCAGCCCCTGGGGGGGGCTCCAAGAGACCCAGTACTTC.

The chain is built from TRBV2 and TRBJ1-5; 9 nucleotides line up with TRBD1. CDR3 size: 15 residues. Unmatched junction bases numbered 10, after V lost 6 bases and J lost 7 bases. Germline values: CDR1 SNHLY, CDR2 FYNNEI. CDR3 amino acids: CASSYRDRASQPQHF. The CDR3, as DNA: TGTGCCAGCAGCTACCGGGACAGGGCTTCACAGCCCCAGCATTTT.

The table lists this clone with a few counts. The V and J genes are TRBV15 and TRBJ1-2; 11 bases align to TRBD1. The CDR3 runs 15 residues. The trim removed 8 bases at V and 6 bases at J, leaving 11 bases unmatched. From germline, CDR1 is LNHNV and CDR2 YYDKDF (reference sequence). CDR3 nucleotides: TGTGCCACCGGAGGACAGGGGGCCGGGAATCATGGCTACACCTTC. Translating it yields CATGGQGAGNHGYTF.

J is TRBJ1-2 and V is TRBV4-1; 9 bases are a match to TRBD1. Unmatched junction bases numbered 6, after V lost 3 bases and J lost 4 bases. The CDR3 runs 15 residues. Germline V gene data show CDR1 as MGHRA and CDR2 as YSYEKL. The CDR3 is CASSQEGTGIYGYTF. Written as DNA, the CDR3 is TGCGCCAGCAGCCAGGAGGGGACAGGGATCTATGGCTACACCTTC.

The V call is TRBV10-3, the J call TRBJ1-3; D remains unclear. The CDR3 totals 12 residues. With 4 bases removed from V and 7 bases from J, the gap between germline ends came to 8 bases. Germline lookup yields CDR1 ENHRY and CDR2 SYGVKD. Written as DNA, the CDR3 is TGTGCCATCAGTGGGGCCGGCAACACCATATATTTT. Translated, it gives CAISGAGNTIYF.

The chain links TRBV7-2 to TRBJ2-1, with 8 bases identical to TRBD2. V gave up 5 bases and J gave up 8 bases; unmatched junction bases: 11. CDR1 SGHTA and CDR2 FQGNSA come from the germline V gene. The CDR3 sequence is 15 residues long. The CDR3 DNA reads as TGTGCCAGCAGCCCGAGCAGCGGGGGAGGGTATGAGCAGTTCTTC. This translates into CASSPSSGGGYEQFF.

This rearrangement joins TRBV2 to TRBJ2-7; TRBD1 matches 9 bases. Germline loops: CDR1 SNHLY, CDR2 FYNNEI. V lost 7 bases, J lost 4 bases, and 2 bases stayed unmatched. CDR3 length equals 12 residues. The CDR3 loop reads CASKQGAYEQYF. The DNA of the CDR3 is TGTGCCAGCAAACAGGGGGCTTACGAGCAGTACTTC.

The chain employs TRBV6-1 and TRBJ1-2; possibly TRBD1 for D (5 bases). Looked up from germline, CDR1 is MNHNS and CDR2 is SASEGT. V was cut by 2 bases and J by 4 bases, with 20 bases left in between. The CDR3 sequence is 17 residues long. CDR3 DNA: TGTGCCAGCAGTGAATTTGCGGGGGGATGGGACGCCTATGGCTACACCTTC. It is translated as CASSEFAGGWDAYGYTF.

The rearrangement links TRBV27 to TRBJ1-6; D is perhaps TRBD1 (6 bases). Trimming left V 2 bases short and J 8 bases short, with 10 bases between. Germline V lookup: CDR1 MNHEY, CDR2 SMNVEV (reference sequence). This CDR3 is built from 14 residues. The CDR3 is CASSLRRGDSPLHF. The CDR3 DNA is TGTGCCAGCAGTTTACGCAGGGGCGATTCACCCCTCCACTTT.

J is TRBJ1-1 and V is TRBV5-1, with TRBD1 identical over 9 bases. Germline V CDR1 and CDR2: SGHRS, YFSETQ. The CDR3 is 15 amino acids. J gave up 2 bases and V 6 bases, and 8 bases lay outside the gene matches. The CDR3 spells CASTERQGGNTEAFF. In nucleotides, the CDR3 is TGCGCCAGCACCGAACGACAGGGGGGCAACACTGAAGCTTTCTTT. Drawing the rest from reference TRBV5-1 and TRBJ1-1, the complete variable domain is KAGVTQTPRYLIKTRGQQVTLSCSPISGHRSVSWYQQTPGQGLQFLFEYFSETQRNKGNFPGRFSGRQFSNSRSEMNVSTLELGDSALYLCASTERQGGNTEAFFGQGTRLTVV.

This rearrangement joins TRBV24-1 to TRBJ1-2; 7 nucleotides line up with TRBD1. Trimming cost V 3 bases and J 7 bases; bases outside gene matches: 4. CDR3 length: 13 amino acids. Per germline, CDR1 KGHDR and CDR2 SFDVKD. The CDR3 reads CATSDRQGRGYTF. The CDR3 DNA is TGTGCCACCAGTGATCGACAGGGTCGTGGCTACACCTTC.

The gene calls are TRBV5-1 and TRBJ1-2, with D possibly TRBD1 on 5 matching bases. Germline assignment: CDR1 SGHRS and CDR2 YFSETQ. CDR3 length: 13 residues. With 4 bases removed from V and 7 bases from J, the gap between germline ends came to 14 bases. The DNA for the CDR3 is TGCGCCAGCAGCCCCCCGTACGGGGGTGGCTACACCTTC. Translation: CASSPPYGGGYTF.

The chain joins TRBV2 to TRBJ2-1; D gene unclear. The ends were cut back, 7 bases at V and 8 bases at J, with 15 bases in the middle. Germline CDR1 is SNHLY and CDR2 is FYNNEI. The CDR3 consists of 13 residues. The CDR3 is CASIVTLSDEQFF. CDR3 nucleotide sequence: TGTGCCAGCATAGTTACTCTAAGCGATGAGCAGTTCTTC.